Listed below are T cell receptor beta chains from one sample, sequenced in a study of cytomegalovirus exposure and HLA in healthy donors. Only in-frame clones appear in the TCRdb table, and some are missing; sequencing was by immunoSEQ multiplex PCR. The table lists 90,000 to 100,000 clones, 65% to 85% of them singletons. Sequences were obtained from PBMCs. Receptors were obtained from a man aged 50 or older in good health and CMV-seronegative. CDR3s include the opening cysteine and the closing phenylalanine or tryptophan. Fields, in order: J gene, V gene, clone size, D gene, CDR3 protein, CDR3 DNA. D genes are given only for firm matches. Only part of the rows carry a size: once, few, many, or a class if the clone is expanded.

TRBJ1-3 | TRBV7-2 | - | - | CASSTLDSPGNTIYF | TGTGCCAGCAGCACATTAGACAGTCCCGGAAACACCATATATTTT
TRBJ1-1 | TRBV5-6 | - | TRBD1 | CASSPGTGVTEAFF | TGTGCCAGCAGCCCCGGGACAGGGGTTACTGAAGCTTTCTTT
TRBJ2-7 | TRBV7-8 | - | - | CASSLAAGTYEQYF | TGTGCCAGCAGCTTAGCGGCAGGGACCTACGAGCAGTACTTC
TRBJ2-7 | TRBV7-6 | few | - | CASSLLALSSYEQYF | TGTGCCAGCAGCCTTCTAGCGTTGAGCTCCTACGAGCAGTACTTC
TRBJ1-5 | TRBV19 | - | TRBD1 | CASSTLQGQELNQPQHF | TGTGCCAGTAGTACCCTCCAGGGACAGGAGCTCAATCAGCCCCAGCATTTT
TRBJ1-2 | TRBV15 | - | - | CATSRSREENYGYTF | TGTGCCACCAGCAGGTCCAGGGAAGAAAACTATGGCTACACCTTC
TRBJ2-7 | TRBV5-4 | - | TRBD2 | CASSLTSGIYEQYF | TGTGCCAGCAGCTTAACTAGCGGAATCTACGAGCAGTACTTC
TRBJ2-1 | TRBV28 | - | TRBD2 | CASSLAGIRNEQFF | TGTGCCAGCTCACTAGCGGGCATAAGGAATGAGCAGTTCTTC
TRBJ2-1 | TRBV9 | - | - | CASSVDTGIVNEQFF | TGTGCCAGCAGCGTAGACACAGGGATTGTAAATGAGCAGTTCTTC
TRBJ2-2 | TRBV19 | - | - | CASSMTGGGLTGELFF | TGTGCCAGTAGTATGACGGGGGGCGGGTTGACCGGGGAGCTGTTTTTT
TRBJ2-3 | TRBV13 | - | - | CASSLGLSGDTQYF | TGTGCCAGCAGCTTAGGCCTTAGTGGAGATACGCAGTATTTT
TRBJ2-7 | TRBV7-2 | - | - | CASSVGLSTGYEQYF | TGTGCCAGCAGCGTGGGACTTTCCACGGGGTACGAGCAGTACTTC
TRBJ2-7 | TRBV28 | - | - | CASSNNYEQYF | TGTGCCAGCAGTAATAATTACGAGCAGTACTTC
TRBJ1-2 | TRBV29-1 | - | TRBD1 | CSVEGTGANGYTF | TGCAGCGTTGAAGGAACAGGGGCCAATGGCTACACCTTC
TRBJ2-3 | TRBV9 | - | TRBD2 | CASSGRTSGREDTQYF | TGTGCCAGCAGCGGTCGGACTAGCGGGAGGGAGGATACGCAGTATTTT
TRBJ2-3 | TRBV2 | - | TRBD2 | CASSGGLAGATDTQYF | TGTGCCAGCAGTGGGGGACTAGCGGGAGCCACAGATACGCAGTATTTT
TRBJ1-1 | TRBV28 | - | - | CASSLPRVNTEAFF | TGTGCCAGCAGTTTACCACGGGTGAACACTGAAGCTTTCTTT
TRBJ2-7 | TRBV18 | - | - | CASSPTSDNRYEQYF | TGTGCCAGCTCACCGACGTCAGACAACCGTTACGAGCAGTACTTC
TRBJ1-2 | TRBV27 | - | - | CASRGSGAANYGYTF | TGTGCCAGCAGGGGGAGCGGGGCGGCTAACTATGGCTACACCTTC
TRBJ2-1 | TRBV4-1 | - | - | CASSLRKELAGGEQFF | TGCGCCAGCAGCCTAAGGAAGGAACTAGCAGGTGGGGAGCAGTTCTTC
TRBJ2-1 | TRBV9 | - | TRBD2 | CASSVGTSGSAYNEQFF | TGTGCCAGCAGCGTCGGGACTAGCGGGAGCGCTTACAATGAGCAGTTCTTC
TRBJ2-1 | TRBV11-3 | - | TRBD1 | CASSSLRGGSYNEQFF | TGTGCCAGCAGCTCACTCCGAGGGGGCAGTTACAATGAGCAGTTCTTC
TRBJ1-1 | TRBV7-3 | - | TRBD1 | CASSFLPGGTEAFF | TGTGCCAGCAGCTTTTTACCAGGGGGCACTGAAGCTTTCTTT
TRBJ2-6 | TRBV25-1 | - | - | CASSEFQGFGANVLTF | TGTGCCAGCAGTGAATTTCAGGGGTTCGGGGCCAACGTCCTGACTTTC
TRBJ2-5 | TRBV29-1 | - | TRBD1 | CSALGTAQETQYF | TGCAGCGCACTCGGGACAGCTCAAGAGACCCAGTACTTC
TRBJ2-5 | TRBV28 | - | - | CASRLASGQQETQYF | TGTGCCAGCAGACTCGCAAGCGGGCAACAAGAGACCCAGTACTTC
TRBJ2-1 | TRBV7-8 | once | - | CASSPSGFYNEQFF | TGTGCCAGCAGTCCGAGCGGGTTCTACAATGAGCAGTTCTTC